This is a list of T cell receptor beta chains from one sample in a study of T cell changes during pregnancy in multiple sclerosis. Profiled with immunoSEQ multiplex PCR; TCRdb holds only in-frame clones, not every one. The table lists more than 35,000 clones, approximately 90% of them singletons. Sequences were derived from CD4+ T cells from peripheral blood mononuclear cells, sampled in the second trimester of pregnancy. These receptor sequences come from a female donor with multiple sclerosis, enrolled in a pregnancy study. The CDR3 runs from the conserved cysteine through the conserved F or W. The D gene is left open where the match is weak. Where a row states a size, it is once, few, many or the class of an expanded clone; other rows omit it.

size	V	J	D	DNA	CDR3
NA	TRBV6-5	TRBJ1-3	NA	TGTGCCAGCGGCAGGCCTTCCTCTGGAAACACCATATATTTT	CASGRPSSGNTIYF
NA	TRBV6-5	TRBJ1-1	NA	TGTGCCAGCAGACAGAGTTCGAGCCCCACTGAAGCTTTCTTT	CASRQSSSPTEAFF
NA	TRBV29-1	TRBJ1-3	TRBD1	TGCAGCGAGTGGACAGGACTCCATGGAAACACCATATATTTT	CSEWTGLHGNTIYF
NA	TRBV30	TRBJ2-1	NA	TGTGCCTGGGCCCGGGGCTACAATGAGCAGTTCTTC	CAWARGYNEQFF
NA	TRBV4-2	TRBJ2-3	NA	TGTGCCAGCAGCCAAGCTGTCGCGGCGGGAATGGGGGATACGCAGTATTTT	CASSQAVAAGMGDTQYF
NA	TRBV4-2	TRBJ2-2	TRBD1	TGTGCCAGCAGCCACGGACAGGGTAGGGAGCTGTTTTTT	CASSHGQGRELFF
NA	TRBV7-2	TRBJ1-5	NA	TGTGCCAGCGGGACACAGCACGATCAGCCCCAGCATTTT	CASGTQHDQPQHF
NA	TRBV4-2	TRBJ1-2	TRBD1	TGTGCCAGCAGCCAAACTGACAGGGGTGGAGGCTACACCTTC	CASSQTDRGGGYTF
NA	TRBV4-3	TRBJ2-2	NA	TGCGCCAGCAGCCCAGGAGCAGGGTGGAACACCGGGGAGCTGTTTTTT	CASSPGAGWNTGELFF
NA	TRBV19	TRBJ2-5	TRBD2	TGTGCCAGTAGGCGCTTCCCGGGACTAGCGGGAGAGACCCAGTACTTC	CASRRFPGLAGETQYF
NA	TRBV19	TRBJ2-3	NA	TGTGCCAGTAGCCTCGGGGGACGCACAGATACGCAGTATTTT	CASSLGGRTDTQYF
NA	TRBV6-5	TRBJ2-2	NA	TGTGCCAGCAGTTTGCGTTCGACCGGGGAGCTGTTTTTT	CASSLRSTGELFF
NA	TRBV25-1	TRBJ2-3	NA	TGTGCCAGCAGTGTTGCGGGTACAGATACGCAGTATTTT	CASSVAGTDTQYF
NA	TRBV7-8	TRBJ1-2	TRBD1	TGTGCCAGCAGCTTAGCGCAGTTAGGGGGCGGTAACTATGGCTACACCTTC	CASSLAQLGGGNYGYTF
once	TRBV11-2	TRBJ2-1	TRBD2	TGTGCCAGCAGCTTAGAGCTAGCGGGGGGCAATGAGCAGTTCTTC	CASSLELAGGNEQFF
NA	TRBV6-5	TRBJ2-4	TRBD2	TGTGCCAGCAGGCTTACTAGCGGGAGTACGGACATTCAGTACTTC	CASRLTSGSTDIQYF
NA	TRBV19	TRBJ1-3	NA	TGTGCCAGTAGTATCGGCCCCAGGTTCATTGGAAACACCATATATTTT	CASSIGPRFIGNTIYF